The next 24 T cell receptor beta chains were all read from a single sample in a study of identical twins. TCRdb fed the 5' RACE reads into MiXCR, producing one record per CDR3 protein. The sample holds a few hundred thousand distinct CDR3 sequences; 7.5% to 10% are singletons and the top ten take roughly 3%. These data are also associated with another study on yellow fever vaccine responses in identical twins.

The sequencing sample was made of PBMCs. These receptor sequences come from a woman aged 18-29 years in good health.

This clonotype was observed many times. The chain employs TRBV2 and TRBJ2-5; 7 nucleotides agree with TRBD2. This CDR3 is built from 17 residues. Germline V CDR1 and CDR2: SNHLY, FYNNEI. V was clipped by 4 bases and J by 4 bases; unmatched bases: 15. In DNA, the CDR3 is TGTGCCAGCAGTGGATCTCCCCCCAGAGGGAGGGGAGAGACCCAGTACTTC. The encoded protein is CASSGSPPRGRGETQYF. Supplemented by reference TRBV2 and TRBJ2-5, the full variable domain reads EPEVTQTPSHQVTQMGQEVILRCVPISNHLYFYWYRQILGQKVEFLVSFYNNEISEKSEIFDDQFSVERPDGSNFTLKIRSTKLEDSAMYFCASSGSPPRGRGETQYFGPGTRLLVL.

CDR3 nucleotide sequence: TGCAGTGCCACCGGGACTAGCGCATGGGGCACAGATACGCAGTATTTT. This gives the protein CSATGTSAWGTDTQYF. The chain joins TRBV20-1 to TRBJ2-3; 10 nucleotides agree with TRBD2. This CDR3 is built from 16 residues. CDR1 and CDR2 from the germline V gene are DFQATT and SNEGSKA (reference sequence). The junction had 10 bases not matched to a gene; V was cut back by 6 bases and J by 1 base.

This clonotype showed up just a few times. The V and J genes are TRBV5-6 and TRBJ2-7; maybe TRBD1 (6 bases). The V end lost 4 bases, the J end lost 1 base, and 24 bases lay between the germline ends. The CDR3 covers 18 residues. The germline CDR1 and CDR2 sequences are SGHDT and YYEEEE. CDR3 DNA sequence: TGTGCCAGCAGCAGCCCGCTTATGGGGGCCGGCCGGTCCTACGAGCAGTACTTC. Translated: CASSSPLMGAGRSYEQYF.

This clonotype has a count of ten or more. V is TRBV29-1 and J is TRBJ1-5; D might be TRBD1 (5 bases). Trimming removed 0 bases from V and 4 bases from J, with 7 bases in between. The CDR3 totals 13 residues. Germline V CDR1 and CDR2: SQVTM, ANQGSEA. The CDR3, as DNA: TGCAGCGTTGAAGATGGGGGAAATCAGCCCCAGCATTTT. Residues: CSVEDGGNQPQHF.

This clonotype was seen a handful of times. V and J are TRBV25-1 and TRBJ2-1; D possibly corresponds to TRBD2 (5 bases). V was cut by 2 bases and J by 4 bases, with 21 bases left in between. CDR1 is MGHDK and CDR2 is SYGVNS in the germline V gene. The CDR3 has 18 residues. The CDR3, as DNA: TGTGCCAGCAGTGAACTGGTTTGGAGTAGCGCTCGATACAATGAGCAGTTCTTC. This sequence encodes CASSELVWSSARYNEQFF.

V is TRBV12-3 or TRBV12-4 and J is TRBJ1-1; D gene unclear. Trimming shortened V by 2 bases and J by 4 bases, and 11 bases separated the two germline ends. The CDR3 runs to 14 residues. CDR3 sequence (DNA): TGTGCCAGCAGTTTAAAGGGATATGGCACTGAAGCTTTCTTT. Translating gives CASSLKGYGTEAFF.

V and J are TRBV27 and TRBJ1-1, with D uncertain. The CDR3 length is 13 residues. CDR1 is MNHEY and CDR2 is SMNVEV in the germline V gene (reference sequence). V lost 3 bases, J lost 4 bases, and 9 bases lay in between. CDR3 nucleotide sequence: TGTGCCAGCAGTTTCGGTCGGGGCACTGAAGCTTTCTTT. Translation gives CASSFGRGTEAFF.

Only a few counts were recorded for this clonotype. V gene TRBV7-9 combines with J gene TRBJ2-2, with 8 bases lining up with TRBD1. Germline assignment: CDR1 SEHNR and CDR2 FQNEAQ (reference sequence). J was trimmed by 3 bases and V by 8 bases; bases with no gene match: 8. CDR3 length: 15 amino acids. The chain's CDR3 is CASEPGQADTGELFF. In nucleotides, the CDR3 is TGTGCCAGCGAACCGGGACAGGCGGACACCGGGGAGCTGTTTTTT. The variable domain in full, completed from reference TRBV7-9 and TRBJ2-2, reads DTGVSQNPRHKITKRGQNVTFRCDPISEHNRLYWYRQTLGQGPEFLTYFQNEAQLEKSRLLSDRFSAERPKGSFSTLEIQRTEQGDSAMYLCASEPGQADTGELFFGEGSRLTVL.

This clonotype was recorded a few times. The V call is TRBV5-1, the J call TRBJ2-7; no reliable D call. V was pared by 0 bases and J by 2 bases, with 9 bases between. There are 14 residues in the CDR3. Germline V lookup: CDR1 SGHRS, CDR2 YFSETQ. The CDR3 loop reads CASSLVRDAYEQYF. CDR3 coding DNA: TGCGCCAGCAGCTTGGTGCGAGACGCCTACGAGCAGTACTTC.

The chain joins TRBV11-3 to TRBJ2-1; 9 bases are a match to TRBD2. V gave up 0 bases and J gave up 9 bases; unmatched junction bases: 3. This CDR3 spans 14 amino acids. Germline loops: CDR1 SGHNT, CDR2 YENEEA. Written as DNA, the CDR3 is TGTGCCAGCAGCTTAGACGGGACTAGCACTGAGCAGTTCTTC. It codes for CASSLDGTSTEQFF.

The chain is built from TRBV7-2 and TRBJ2-7; the match to TRBD2 covers 7 bases. V lost 0 bases, J lost 1 base, and 3 bases stayed unmatched. The CDR3 has 15 residues. The V gene's germline CDR1 is SGHTA and CDR2 FQGNSA. CDR3: CASSLAGGVSYEQYF. The CDR3 DNA follows: TGTGCCAGCAGCTTAGCGGGAGGGGTATCCTACGAGCAGTACTTC.

This clonotype occurred a few times. This chain joins TRBV20-1 and TRBJ2-3; D ambiguous. CDR3 length equals 15 residues. Germline V gene lookup returns CDR1 DFQATT and CDR2 SNEGSKA (reference sequence). Trimming took off 0 bases at V and 4 bases at J, with 14 bases between the two ends. CDR3 in amino acids: CSARDWREIADTQYF. CDR3 in DNA: TGCAGTGCTAGAGATTGGCGCGAGATTGCAGATACGCAGTATTTT.

The chain couples TRBV4-1 to TRBJ2-7; 10 positions agree with TRBD1. V was pared by 4 bases and J by 4 bases, with 7 bases of the junction left unmatched. CDR1 and CDR2 from the germline V gene are MGHRA and YSYEKL. The CDR3 covers 15 residues. The CDR3 DNA sequence: TGCGCCAGCAGCCTCGAGAGACAGGGGGCTTACGAGCAGTACTTC. Encoded protein: CASSLERQGAYEQYF.

This clonotype was found a few times. The gene calls are TRBV19 and TRBJ2-1; maybe TRBD1 (5 bases). V gave up 0 bases and J gave up 7 bases, with 10 bases separating them. This CDR3 is 14 amino acids long. CDR1 and CDR2 (germline): LNHDA, SQIVND (reference sequence). In DNA form, the CDR3 reads TGTGCCAGTAGTATAGACAGGGCGTGGAATGAGCAGTTCTTC. The encoded protein is CASSIDRAWNEQFF.

The DNA of the CDR3 is TGTGCCAGCAGTTACTCGACGACCATATATTTT. This gives the protein CASSYSTTIYF. The V and J genes are TRBV6-2 or TRBV6-3 and TRBJ1-3, with D hard to call. V lost 0 bases and J 10 bases, leaving 4 bases between the germline ends. Per germline, CDR1 MNHEY and CDR2 SVGEGT. There are 11 residues in the CDR3.

The J gene is TRBJ1-3, the V gene TRBV5-1; 7 bases agree with TRBD1. With 2 bases clipped from V and 4 bases from J, the junction kept 6 bases outside the gene matches. This CDR3 is built from 15 residues. Germline loops: CDR1 SGHRS, CDR2 YFSETQ. CDR3: CASSLQGTPGNTIYF. The CDR3 DNA sequence: TGCGCCAGCAGCTTACAGGGGACTCCCGGAAACACCATATATTTT. Complete variable domain (other parts from reference TRBV5-1 and TRBJ1-3): KAGVTQTPRYLIKTRGQQVTLSCSPISGHRSVSWYQQTPGQGLQFLFEYFSETQRNKGNFPGRFSGRQFSNSRSEMNVSTLELGDSALYLCASSLQGTPGNTIYFGEGSWLTVV.

This clonotype occurred a few times. The chain carries TRBV10-3 and TRBJ2-2, with TRBD2 identical over 7 bases. The V and J ends lost 8 bases and 4 bases, in that order; junction bases with no gene match: 10. CDR3 length: 15 amino acids. Germline CDR1 is ENHRY and CDR2 is SYGVKD. The CDR3 sequence: CAICREASGTGELFF. CDR3 DNA sequence: TGTGCCATCTGCCGGGAGGCTAGCGGCACCGGGGAGCTGTTTTTT.

A few counts support this clonotype. This sequence joins TRBV29-1 and TRBJ2-7; perhaps TRBD2 as D (7 bases). The germline gives CDR1 SQVTM, CDR2 ANQGSEA. CDR3 length: 13 amino acids. The V end was cut by 8 bases, the J end by 6 bases, with 20 bases between. CDR3 DNA: TGCAGCTTCGATGGGGGGCCGGGAGGCGAGCAGTACTTC. Translation: CSFDGGPGGEQYF.

This clonotype has a count of ten or more. The chain links TRBV29-1 to TRBJ2-5, with D perhaps matching TRBD2 (5 bases). The CDR3 length is 12 residues. CDR1 SQVTM and CDR2 ANQGSEA come from the germline V gene. The CDR3 sequence is CGRTGPGGTQYF. The CDR3 DNA sequence: TGCGGGAGAACCGGTCCAGGCGGGACCCAGTACTTC.

This clonotype appeared many times. The V call is TRBV2, the J call TRBJ2-3, with D maybe TRBD1 (5 bases). This CDR3 has 13 amino acids. CDR1 and CDR2 from the germline V gene are SNHLY and FYNNEI. V was pared by 2 bases and J by 5 bases, with 8 bases between. CDR3 loop: CASSEQGKDTQYF. The CDR3 nucleotides are TGTGCCAGCAGTGAACAGGGAAAAGATACGCAGTATTTT.

This clonotype was seen repeatedly, ten times or more. This chain uses TRBV12-3 or TRBV12-4 with TRBJ2-3, with 7 bases lining up with TRBD1. The CDR3 runs to 15 residues. With V trimmed by 6 bases and J by 0 bases, 6 bases remained unmatched. The CDR3 sequence: CASRAQGISTDTQYF. The CDR3 DNA reads as TGTGCCAGCAGGGCACAGGGGATTAGCACAGATACGCAGTATTTT.

The chain recombines TRBV4-3 with TRBJ2-3, with 7 bases aligning to TRBD2. Germline lookup yields CDR1 LGHNA and CDR2 YSLEER. This CDR3 spans 17 amino acids. Trimming cost V 0 bases and J 0 bases; bases outside gene matches: 6. The CDR3 DNA sequence: TGCGCCAGCAGCCAAGAGGCATCGGGGGGTAGCACAGATACGCAGTATTTT. Its translation is CASSQEASGGSTDTQYF.

This clonotype was found many times. This rearrangement joins TRBV14 to TRBJ2-1, with 11 bases lining up with TRBD2. Germline-derived CDR1 and CDR2 are SGHDN and FVKESK. The CDR3 covers 17 residues. With V trimmed by 4 bases and J by 6 bases, 11 bases remained unmatched. The CDR3 sequence: CASSRSTSGSAGNEQFF. In DNA, the CDR3 is TGTGCCAGCAGCCGATCAACTAGCGGGAGTGCGGGCAATGAGCAGTTCTTC.

In this sample, this clonotype turned up many times. The gene calls are TRBV7-2 and TRBJ2-1; 16 nucleotides agree with TRBD2. J was trimmed by 12 bases and V by 4 bases; bases with no gene match: 9. CDR1 SGHTA and CDR2 FQGNSA come from the germline V gene. This CDR3 region has 16 residues. The CDR3 DNA follows: TGTGCCAGCAGCTCAAGACCGGGACTAGCGGGAGGGTCGCAGTTCTTC. Amino acids: CASSSRPGLAGGSQFF.